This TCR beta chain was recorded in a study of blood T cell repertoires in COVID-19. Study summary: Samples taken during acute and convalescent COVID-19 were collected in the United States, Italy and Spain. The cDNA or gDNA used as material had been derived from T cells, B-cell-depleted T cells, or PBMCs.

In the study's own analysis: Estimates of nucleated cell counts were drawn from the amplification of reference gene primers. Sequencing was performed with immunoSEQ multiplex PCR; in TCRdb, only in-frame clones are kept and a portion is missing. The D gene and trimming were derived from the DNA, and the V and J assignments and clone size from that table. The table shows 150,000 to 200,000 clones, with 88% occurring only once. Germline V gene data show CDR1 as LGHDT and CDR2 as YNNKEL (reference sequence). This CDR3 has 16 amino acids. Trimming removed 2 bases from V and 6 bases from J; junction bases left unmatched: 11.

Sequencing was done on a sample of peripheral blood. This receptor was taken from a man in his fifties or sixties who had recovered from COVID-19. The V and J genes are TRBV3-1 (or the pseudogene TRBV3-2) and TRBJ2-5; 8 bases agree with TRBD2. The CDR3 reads CASSQPIAGTKKTQYF. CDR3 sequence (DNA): TGTGCCAGCAGCCAACCGATAGCGGGAACGAAAAAGACCCAGTACTTC.